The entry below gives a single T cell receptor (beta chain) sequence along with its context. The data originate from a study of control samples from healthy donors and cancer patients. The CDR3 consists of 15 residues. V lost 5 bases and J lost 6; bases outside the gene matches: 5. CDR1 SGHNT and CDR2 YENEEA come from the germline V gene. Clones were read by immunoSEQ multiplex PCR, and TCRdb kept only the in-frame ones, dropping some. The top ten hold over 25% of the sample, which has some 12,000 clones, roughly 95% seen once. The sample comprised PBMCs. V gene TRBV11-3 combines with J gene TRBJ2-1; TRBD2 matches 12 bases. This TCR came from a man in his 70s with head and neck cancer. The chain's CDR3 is CASSPRTSGANEQFF. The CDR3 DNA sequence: TGTGCCAGCAGCCCCCGGACTAGCGGGGCCAATGAGCAGTTCTTC.